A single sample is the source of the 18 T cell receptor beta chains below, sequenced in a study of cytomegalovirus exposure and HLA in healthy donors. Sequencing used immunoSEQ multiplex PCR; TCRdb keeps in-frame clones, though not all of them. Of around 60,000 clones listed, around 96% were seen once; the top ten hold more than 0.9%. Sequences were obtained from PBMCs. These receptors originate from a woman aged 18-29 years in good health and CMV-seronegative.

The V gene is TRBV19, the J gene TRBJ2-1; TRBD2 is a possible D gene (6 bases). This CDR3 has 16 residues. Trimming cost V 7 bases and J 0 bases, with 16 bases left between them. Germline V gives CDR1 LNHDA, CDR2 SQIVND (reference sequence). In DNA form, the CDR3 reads TGTGCCAGTAACCCATTGGGGGGAGGCTCCTACAATGAGCAGTTCTTC. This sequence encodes CASNPLGGGSYNEQFF.

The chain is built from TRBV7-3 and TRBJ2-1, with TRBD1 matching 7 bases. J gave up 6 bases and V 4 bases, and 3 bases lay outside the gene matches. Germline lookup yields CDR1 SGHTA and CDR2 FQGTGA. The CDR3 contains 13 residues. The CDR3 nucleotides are TGTGCCAGCAGCTCCAGGGGGAGCAATGAGCAGTTCTTC. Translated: CASSSRGSNEQFF.

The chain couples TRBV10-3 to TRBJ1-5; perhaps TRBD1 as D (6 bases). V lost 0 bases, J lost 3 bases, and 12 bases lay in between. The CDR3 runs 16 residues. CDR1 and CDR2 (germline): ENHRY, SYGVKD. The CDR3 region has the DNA TGTGCCATCAGTGAGTCGGGGGGGGCCTTCAATCAGCCCCAGCATTTT. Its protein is CAISESGGAFNQPQHF.

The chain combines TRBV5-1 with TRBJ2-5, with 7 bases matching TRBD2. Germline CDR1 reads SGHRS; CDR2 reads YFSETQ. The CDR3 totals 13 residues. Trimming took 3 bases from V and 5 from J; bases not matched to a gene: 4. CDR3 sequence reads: CASSSGLVETQYF. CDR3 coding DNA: TGCGCCAGCAGCTCCGGACTAGTGGAGACCCAGTACTTC. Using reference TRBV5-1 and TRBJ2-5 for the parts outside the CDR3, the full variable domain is KAGVTQTPRYLIKTRGQQVTLSCSPISGHRSVSWYQQTPGQGLQFLFEYFSETQRNKGNFPGRFSGRQFSNSRSEMNVSTLELGDSALYLCASSSGLVETQYFGPGTRLLVL.

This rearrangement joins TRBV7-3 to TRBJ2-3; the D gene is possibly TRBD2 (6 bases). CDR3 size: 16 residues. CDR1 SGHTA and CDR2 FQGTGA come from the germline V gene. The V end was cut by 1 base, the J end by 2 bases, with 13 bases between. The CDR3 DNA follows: TGTGCCAGCAGCTTAATCCCGGGAGTGGCCACAGATACGCAGTATTTT. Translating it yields CASSLIPGVATDTQYF.

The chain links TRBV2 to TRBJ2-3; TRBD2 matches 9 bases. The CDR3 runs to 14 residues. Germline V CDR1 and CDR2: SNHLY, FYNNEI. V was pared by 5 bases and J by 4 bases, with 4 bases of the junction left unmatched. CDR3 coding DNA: TGTGCCAGCAGTAAACGGACTAGCGCAGATACGCAGTATTTT. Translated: CASSKRTSADTQYF.

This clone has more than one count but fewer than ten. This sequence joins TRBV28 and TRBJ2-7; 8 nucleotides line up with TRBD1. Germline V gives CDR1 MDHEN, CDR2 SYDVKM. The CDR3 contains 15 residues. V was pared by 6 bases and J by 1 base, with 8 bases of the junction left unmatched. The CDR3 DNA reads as TGTGCCAGCAGCCCCGTGGACAGGGATTCCTACGAGCAGTACTTC. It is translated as CASSPVDRDSYEQYF. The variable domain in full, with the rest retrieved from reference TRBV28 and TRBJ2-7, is DVKVTQSSRYLVKRTGEKVFLECVQDMDHENMFWYRQDPGLGLRLIYFSYDVKMKEKGDIPEGYSVSREKKERFSLILESASTNQTSMYLCASSPVDRDSYEQYFGPGTRLTVT.

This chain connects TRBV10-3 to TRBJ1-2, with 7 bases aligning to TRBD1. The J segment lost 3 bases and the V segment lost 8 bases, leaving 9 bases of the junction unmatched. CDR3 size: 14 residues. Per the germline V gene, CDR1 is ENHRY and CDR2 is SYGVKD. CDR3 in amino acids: CAIRPHGTDYGYTF. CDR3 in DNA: TGTGCCATCCGGCCACACGGGACAGACTATGGCTACACCTTC.

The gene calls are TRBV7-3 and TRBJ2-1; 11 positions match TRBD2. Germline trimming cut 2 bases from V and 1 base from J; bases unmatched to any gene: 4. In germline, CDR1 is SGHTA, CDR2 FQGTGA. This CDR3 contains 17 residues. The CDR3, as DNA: TGTGCCAGCAGCTTAGGGGTAGCGGGAGGGTCCTACAATGAGCAGTTCTTC. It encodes CASSLGVAGGSYNEQFF.

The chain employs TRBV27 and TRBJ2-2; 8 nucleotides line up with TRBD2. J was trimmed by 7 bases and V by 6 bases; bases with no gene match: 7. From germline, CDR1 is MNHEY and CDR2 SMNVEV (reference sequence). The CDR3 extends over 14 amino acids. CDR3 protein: CASRSGSLGGELFF. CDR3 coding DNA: TGTGCCAGCAGGAGCGGGAGTTTGGGCGGGGAGCTGTTTTTT.

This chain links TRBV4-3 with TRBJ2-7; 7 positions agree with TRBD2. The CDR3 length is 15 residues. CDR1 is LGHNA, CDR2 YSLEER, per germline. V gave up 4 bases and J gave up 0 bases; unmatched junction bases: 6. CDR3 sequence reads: CASSRERGTSYEQYF. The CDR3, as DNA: TGCGCCAGCAGCCGAGAGCGGGGTACCTCCTACGAGCAGTACTTC.

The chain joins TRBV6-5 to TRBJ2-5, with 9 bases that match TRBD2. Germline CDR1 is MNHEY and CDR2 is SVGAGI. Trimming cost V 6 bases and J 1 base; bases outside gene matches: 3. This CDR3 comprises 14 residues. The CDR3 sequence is CASSLTSGQETQYF. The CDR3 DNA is TGTGCCAGCAGCTTGACTAGCGGCCAAGAGACCCAGTACTTC.

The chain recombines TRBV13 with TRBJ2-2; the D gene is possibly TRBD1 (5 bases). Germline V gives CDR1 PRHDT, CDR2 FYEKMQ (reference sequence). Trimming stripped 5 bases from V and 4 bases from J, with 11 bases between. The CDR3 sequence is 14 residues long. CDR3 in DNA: TGTGCCAGCAGCACCACAGGAGCCACCGGGGAGCTGTTTTTT. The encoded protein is CASSTTGATGELFF. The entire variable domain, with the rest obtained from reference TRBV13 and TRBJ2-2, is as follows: AAGVIQSPRHLIKEKRETATLKCYPIPRHDTVYWYQQGPGQDPQFLISFYEKMQSDKGSIPDRFSAQQFSDYHSELNMSSLELGDSALYFCASSTTGATGELFFGEGSRLTVL.

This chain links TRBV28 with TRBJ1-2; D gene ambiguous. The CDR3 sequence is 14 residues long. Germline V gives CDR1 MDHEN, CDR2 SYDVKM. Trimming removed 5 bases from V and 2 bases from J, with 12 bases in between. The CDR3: CASSPWARNYGYTF. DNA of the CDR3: TGTGCCAGCAGTCCCTGGGCCCGGAACTATGGCTACACCTTC.

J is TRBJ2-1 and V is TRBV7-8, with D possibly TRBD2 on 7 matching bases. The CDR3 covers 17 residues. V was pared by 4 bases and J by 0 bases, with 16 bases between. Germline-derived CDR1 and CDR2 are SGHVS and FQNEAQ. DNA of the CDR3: TGTGCCAGCAGCTCCGGAGGGGGGGCCCCCTCCTACAATGAGCAGTTCTTC. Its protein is CASSSGGGAPSYNEQFF. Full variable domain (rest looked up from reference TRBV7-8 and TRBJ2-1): GAGVSQSPRYKVAKRGQDVALRCDPISGHVSLFWYQQALGQGPEFLTYFQNEAQLDKSGLPSDRFFAERPEGSVSTLKIQRTQQEDSAVYLCASSSGGGAPSYNEQFFGPGTRLTVL.

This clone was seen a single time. The DNA for the CDR3 is TGCGCCAGCAGCCCCGCGATGACTAGCGGAGAACAAGAGACCCAGTACTTC. Translated: CASSPAMTSGEQETQYF. The rearrangement uses TRBV5-1 and TRBJ2-5; TRBD2 matches 9 bases. The length of the CDR3 is 17 residues. Germline assignment: CDR1 SGHRS and CDR2 YFSETQ. The ends lost 4 bases at V and 2 bases at J; junction bases unmatched: 12.

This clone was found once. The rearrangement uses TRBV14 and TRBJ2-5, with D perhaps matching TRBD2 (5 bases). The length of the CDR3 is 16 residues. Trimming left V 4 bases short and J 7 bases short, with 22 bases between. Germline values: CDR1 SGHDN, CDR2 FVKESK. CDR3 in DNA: TGTGCCAGCAGCCGAGGGAATCCCGGGGTAGCAGCGACCCAGTACTTC. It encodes CASSRGNPGVAATQYF.

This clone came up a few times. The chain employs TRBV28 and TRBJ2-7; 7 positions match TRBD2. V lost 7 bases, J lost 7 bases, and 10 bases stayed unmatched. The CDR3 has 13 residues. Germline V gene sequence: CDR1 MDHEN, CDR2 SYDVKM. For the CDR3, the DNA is TGTGCCAGCACCCTAGCGGCAACTTCAGAGCAGTACTTC. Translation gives CASTLAATSEQYF. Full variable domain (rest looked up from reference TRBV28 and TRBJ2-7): DVKVTQSSRYLVKRTGEKVFLECVQDMDHENMFWYRQDPGLGLRLIYFSYDVKMKEKGDIPEGYSVSREKKERFSLILESASTNQTSMYLCASTLAATSEQYFGPGTRLTVT.